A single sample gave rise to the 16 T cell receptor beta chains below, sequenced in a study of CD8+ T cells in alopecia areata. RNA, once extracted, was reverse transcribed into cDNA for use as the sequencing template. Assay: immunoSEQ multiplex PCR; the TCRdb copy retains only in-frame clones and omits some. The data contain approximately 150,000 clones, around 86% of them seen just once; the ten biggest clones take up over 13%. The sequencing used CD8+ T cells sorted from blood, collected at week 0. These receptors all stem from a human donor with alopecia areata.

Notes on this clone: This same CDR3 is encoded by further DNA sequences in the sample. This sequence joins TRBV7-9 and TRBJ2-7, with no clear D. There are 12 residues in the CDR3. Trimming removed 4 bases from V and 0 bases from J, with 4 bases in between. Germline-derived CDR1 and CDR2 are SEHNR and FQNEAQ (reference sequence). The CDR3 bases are TGTGCCAGCAGCTCGATCTCCTACGAGCAGTACTTC. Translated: CASSSISYEQYF. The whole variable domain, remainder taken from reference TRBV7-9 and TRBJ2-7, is DTGVSQNPRHKITKRGQNVTFRCDPISEHNRLYWYRQTLGQGPEFLTYFQNEAQLEKSRLLSDRFSAERPKGSFSTLEIQRTEQGDSAMYLCASSSISYEQYFGPGTRLTVT.

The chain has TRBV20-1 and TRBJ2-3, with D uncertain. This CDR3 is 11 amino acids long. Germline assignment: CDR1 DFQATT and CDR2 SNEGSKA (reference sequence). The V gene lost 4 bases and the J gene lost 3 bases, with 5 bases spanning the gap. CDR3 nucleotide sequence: TGCAGTGCTAAAATAACAGATACGCAGTATTTT. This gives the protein CSAKITDTQYF.

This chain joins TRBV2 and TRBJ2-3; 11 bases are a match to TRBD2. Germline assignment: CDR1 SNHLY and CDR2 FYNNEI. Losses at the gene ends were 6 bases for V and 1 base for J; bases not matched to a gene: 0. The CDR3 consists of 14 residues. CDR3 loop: CASRGLAGTDTQYF. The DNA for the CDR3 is TGTGCCAGCAGGGGACTAGCGGGCACAGATACGCAGTATTTT.

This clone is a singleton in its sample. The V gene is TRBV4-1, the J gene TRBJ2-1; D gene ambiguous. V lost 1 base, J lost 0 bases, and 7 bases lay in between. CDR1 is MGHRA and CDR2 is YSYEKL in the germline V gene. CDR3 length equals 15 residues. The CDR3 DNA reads TGCGCCAGCAGCCAAGCCTACAGCTCCTACAATGAGCAGTTCTTC. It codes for CASSQAYSSYNEQFF.

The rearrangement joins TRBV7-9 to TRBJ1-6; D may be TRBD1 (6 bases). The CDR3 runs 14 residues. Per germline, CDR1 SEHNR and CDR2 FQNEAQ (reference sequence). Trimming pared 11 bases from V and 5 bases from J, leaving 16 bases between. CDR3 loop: CAAAHWDNNSPLHF. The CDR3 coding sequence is TGTGCCGCCGCCCACTGGGACAATAATTCACCCCTCCACTTT.

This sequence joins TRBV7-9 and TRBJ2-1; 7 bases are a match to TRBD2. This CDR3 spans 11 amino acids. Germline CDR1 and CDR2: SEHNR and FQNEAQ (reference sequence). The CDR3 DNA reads TGTGCGGGGGAGGGCTACAATGAGCAGTTCTTC. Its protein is CAGEGYNEQFF.

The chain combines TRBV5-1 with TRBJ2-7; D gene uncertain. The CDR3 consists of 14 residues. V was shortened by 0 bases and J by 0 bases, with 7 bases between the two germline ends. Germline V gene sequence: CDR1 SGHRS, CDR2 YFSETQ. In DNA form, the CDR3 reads TGCGCCAGCAGCTTGGTAACATTCTCCTACGAGCAGTACTTC. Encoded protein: CASSLVTFSYEQYF.

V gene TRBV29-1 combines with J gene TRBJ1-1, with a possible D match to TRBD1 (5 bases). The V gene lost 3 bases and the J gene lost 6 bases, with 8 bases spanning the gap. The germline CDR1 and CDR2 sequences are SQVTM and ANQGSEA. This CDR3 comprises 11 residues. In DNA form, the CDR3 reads TGCAGCGTTGATTCAGGGTCTGAAGCTTTCTTT. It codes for CSVDSGSEAFF.

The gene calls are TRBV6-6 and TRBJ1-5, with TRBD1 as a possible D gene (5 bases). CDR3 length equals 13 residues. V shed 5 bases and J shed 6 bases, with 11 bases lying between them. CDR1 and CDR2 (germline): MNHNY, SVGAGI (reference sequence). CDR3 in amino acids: CASSTGGGQPQHF. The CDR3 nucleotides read TGTGCCAGCAGTACAGGCGGGGGTCAGCCCCAGCATTTT.

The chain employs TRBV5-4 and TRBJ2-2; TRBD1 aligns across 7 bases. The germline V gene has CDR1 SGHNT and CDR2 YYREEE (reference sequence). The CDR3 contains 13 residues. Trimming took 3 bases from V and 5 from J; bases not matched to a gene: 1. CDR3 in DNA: TGTGCCAGCAGCTCAGGGGGAACCGGGGAGCTGTTTTTT. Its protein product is CASSSGGTGELFF.

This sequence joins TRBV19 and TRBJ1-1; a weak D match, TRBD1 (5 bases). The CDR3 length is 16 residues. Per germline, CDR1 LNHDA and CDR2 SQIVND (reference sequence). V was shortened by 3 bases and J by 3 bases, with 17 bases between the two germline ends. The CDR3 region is CASSMFRARGDTEAFF. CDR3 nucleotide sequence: TGTGCCAGTAGTATGTTTAGGGCCCGGGGGGACACTGAAGCTTTCTTT. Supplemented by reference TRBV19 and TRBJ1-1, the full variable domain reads DGGITQSPKYLFRKEGQNVTLSCEQNLNHDAMYWYRQDPGQGLRLIYYSQIVNDFQKGDIAEGYSVSREKKESFPLTVTSAQKNPTAFYLCASSMFRARGDTEAFFGQGTRLTVV.

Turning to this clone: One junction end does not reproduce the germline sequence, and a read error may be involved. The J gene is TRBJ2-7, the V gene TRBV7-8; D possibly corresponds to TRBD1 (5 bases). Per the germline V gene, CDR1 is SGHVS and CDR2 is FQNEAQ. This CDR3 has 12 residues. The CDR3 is CASSLAWGSGDF. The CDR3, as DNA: TGTGCCAGCAGCTTAGCTTGGGGCTCGGGTGACTTC.

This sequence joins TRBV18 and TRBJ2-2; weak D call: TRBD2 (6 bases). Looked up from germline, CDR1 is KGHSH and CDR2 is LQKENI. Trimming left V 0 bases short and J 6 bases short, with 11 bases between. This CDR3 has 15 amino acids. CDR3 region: CASSPPRTGAGELFF. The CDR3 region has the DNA TGTGCCAGCTCACCACCGCGTACGGGAGCCGGGGAGCTGTTTTTT.

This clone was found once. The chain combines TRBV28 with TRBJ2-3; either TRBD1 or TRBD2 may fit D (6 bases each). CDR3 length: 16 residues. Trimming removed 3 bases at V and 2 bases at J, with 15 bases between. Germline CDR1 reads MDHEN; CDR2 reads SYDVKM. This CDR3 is CASSLGGSRVTDTQYF. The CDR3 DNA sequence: TGTGCCAGCAGTTTGGGGGGCTCGCGGGTCACAGATACGCAGTATTTT.

CDR3 protein: CASSSFMGEQYF. The DNA of the CDR3 is TGTGCCAGCAGCTCCTTCATGGGTGAGCAGTACTTC. The chain joins TRBV7-2 to TRBJ2-7, with no clear D. CDR1 is SGHTA, CDR2 FQGNSA, per germline. The CDR3 sequence is 12 residues long. V shed 4 bases and J shed 7 bases, with 11 bases lying between them. Drawing the rest from reference TRBV7-2 and TRBJ2-7, the complete variable domain is GAGVSQSPSNKVTEKGKDVELRCDPISGHTALYWYRQSLGQGLEFLIYFQGNSAPDKSGLPSDRFSAERTGGSVSTLTIQRTQQEDSAVYLCASSSFMGEQYFGPGTRLTVT.

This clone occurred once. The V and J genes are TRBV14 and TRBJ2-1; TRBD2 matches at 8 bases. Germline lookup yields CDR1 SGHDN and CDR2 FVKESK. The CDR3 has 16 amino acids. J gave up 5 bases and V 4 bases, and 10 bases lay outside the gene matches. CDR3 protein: CASSPLGRGAHNEQFF. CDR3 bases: TGTGCCAGCAGCCCCTTGGGGCGGGGGGCCCACAATGAGCAGTTCTTC.